Below, 4 T cell receptor beta chains from the same sample are listed, as sequenced in a study of blood T cell repertoires in COVID-19. Method: immunoSEQ multiplex PCR; TCRdb's copy keeps in-frame clones and lacks some. Found here are 140,000 or so clones, 85% of them singletons; the top ten hold 2.5% to 3.5%. The sample was peripheral blood. These receptors originate from a man aged 45-65 years with acute or convalescent COVID-19.

The gene calls are TRBV7-8 and TRBJ2-3, with D perhaps matching TRBD2 (5 bases). The germline V gene has CDR1 SGHVS and CDR2 FQNEAQ. Trimming left V 3 bases short and J 0 bases short, with 13 bases between. The length of the CDR3 is 16 residues. The CDR3: CASSLFLGSSTDTQYF. In nucleotides, the CDR3 is TGTGCCAGCAGCTTGTTTTTGGGGAGCAGCACAGATACGCAGTATTTT.

This clone was seen a few times. This chain uses TRBV28 with TRBJ2-7; 8 nucleotides agree with TRBD2. J lost 0 bases, V lost 10 bases, and 8 bases had no gene match. The CDR3 spans 14 residues. Germline values: CDR1 MDHEN, CDR2 SYDVKM. This chain's CDR3 is CATRYGGGSYEQYF. The CDR3 region has the DNA TGTGCCACCAGATACGGGGGGGGCTCCTACGAGCAGTACTTC.

The V gene is TRBV11-2, the J gene TRBJ2-1, with 10 bases that match TRBD2. The V and J ends lost 5 bases and 6 bases, in that order; junction bases with no gene match: 10. Germline loops: CDR1 SGHAT, CDR2 FQNNGV. CDR3 length equals 16 residues. CDR3 in DNA: TGTGCCAGCAGCCGACCCGGGACTAGCGACACCAATGAGCAGTTCTTC. It encodes CASSRPGTSDTNEQFF.

The chain joins TRBV28 to TRBJ1-1; D uncertain. In germline, CDR1 is MDHEN, CDR2 SYDVKM. The CDR3 length is 12 residues. Deletions cut 5 bases from V and 10 bases from J, with 14 bases between. For the CDR3, the DNA is TGTGCCAGCAGTCTCTGGGAGCTTCCAGCTTTCTTT. This gives the protein CASSLWELPAFF.